This T cell receptor beta chain was sequenced for a study of T cell responses to AZD1222 COVID-19 vaccine. Pooling was applied to second doses at about 4 or about 12 weeks. Worth noting for this clone: Its cognate antigen is unknown.

Study-level points and caveats: Only a handful of people who got AZD1222 tested seropositive at baseline. Repertoire sampling was restricted to post-peak T cell response timepoints. Clonal diversity was possibly underestimated, and the donors were mostly white British, with more females.

Data came from immunoSEQ multiplex PCR; TCRdb stores just in-frame clones and leaves some out. The sample includes about 81,000 clones, 80% to 90% of them seen just once. This CDR3 spans 13 amino acids. Trimming took 5 bases from V and 2 from J, leaving 10 bases between them. CDR1 and CDR2 (germline): MNHNY, SVGAGI (reference sequence). The chain uses TRBV6-6 and TRBJ2-7; D perhaps matches TRBD1 (5 bases). Sequences were derived from peripheral blood, sampled 28 days after the second AZD1222 dose. This clonotype was obtained from an adult who received the AZD1222 COVID-19 vaccine. CDR3 coding DNA: TGTGCCAGCAGTACAAGACAGACCTACGAGCAGTACTTC. As protein: CASSTRQTYEQYF.